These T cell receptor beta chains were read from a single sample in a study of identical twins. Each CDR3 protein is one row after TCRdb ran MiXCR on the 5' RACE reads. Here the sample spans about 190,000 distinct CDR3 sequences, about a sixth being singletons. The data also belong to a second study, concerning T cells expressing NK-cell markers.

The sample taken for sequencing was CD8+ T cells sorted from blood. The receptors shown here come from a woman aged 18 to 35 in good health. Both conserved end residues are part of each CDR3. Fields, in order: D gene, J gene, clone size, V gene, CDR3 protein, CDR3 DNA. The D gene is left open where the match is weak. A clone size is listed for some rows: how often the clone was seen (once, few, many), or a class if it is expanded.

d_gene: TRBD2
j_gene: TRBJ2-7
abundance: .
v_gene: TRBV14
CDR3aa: CVSGATTYEQYF
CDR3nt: TGTGTCAGCGGGGCCACAACCTACGAGCAGTACTTC

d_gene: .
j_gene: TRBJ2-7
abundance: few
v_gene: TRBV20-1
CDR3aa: CSARDLGAEQYF
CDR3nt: TGCAGTGCTAGAGATTTAGGGGCCGAGCAGTACTTC

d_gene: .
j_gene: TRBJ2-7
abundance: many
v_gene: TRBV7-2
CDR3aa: CASSLVDFAYEQYF
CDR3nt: TGTGCCAGCAGCTTAGTTGACTTCGCCTACGAGCAGTACTTC

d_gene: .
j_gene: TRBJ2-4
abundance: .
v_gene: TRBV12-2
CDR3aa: CASRLAPPAVKNIQYF
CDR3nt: TGTGCAAGTCGCTTAGCCCCCCCCGCGGTTAAAAACATTCAGTACTTC

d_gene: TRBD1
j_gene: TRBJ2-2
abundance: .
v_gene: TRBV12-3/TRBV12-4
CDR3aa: CASSTGQGTGELFF
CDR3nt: TGTGCCAGCAGTACCGGACAGGGCACCGGGGAGCTGTTTTTT

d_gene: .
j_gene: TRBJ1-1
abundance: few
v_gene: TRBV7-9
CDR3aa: CASSATVKNTEAFF
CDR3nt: TGTGCCAGCAGCGCAACAGTGAAGAACACTGAAGCTTTCTTT

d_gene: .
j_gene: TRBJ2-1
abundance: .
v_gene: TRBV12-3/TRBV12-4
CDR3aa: CASTLERGDEQFF
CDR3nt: TGTGCCAGCACCCTAGAGAGGGGCGATGAGCAGTTCTTC

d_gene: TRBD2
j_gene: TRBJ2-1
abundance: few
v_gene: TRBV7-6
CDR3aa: CASSPAGALINEQFF
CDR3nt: TGTGCCAGCAGCCCAGCGGGGGCCCTCATCAATGAGCAGTTCTTC

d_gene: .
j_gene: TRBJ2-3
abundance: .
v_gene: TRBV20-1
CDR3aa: CSAYHWDTVTDTQYF
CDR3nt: TGCAGTGCCTACCACTGGGATACCGTGACAGATACGCAGTATTTT

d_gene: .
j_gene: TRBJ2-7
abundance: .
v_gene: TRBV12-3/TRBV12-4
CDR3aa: CASRGDKEYF
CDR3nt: TGTGCCAGCAGGGGGGACAAGGAGTACTTC

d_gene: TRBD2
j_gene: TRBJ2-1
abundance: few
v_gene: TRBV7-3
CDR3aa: CASSSMGGDEQFF
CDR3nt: TGTGCCAGCAGCTCGATGGGGGGGGATGAGCAGTTCTTC

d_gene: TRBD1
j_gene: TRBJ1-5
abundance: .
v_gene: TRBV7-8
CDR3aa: CASSQGDSNQPQHF
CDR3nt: TGTGCCAGCAGCCAGGGGGACAGCAATCAGCCCCAGCATTTT

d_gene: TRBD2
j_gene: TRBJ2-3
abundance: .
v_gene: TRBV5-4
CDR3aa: CASSFERTSGGTSTDTQYF
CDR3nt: TGTGCCAGCAGTTTTGAAAGGACTAGCGGGGGGACCAGCACAGATACGCAGTATTTT